The 20 T cell receptor beta chains below were found in one sample sequenced in a study of T cells after yellow fever vaccination. TCRdb processed the 5' RACE reads anew with MiXCR; each CDR3 protein has one entry. The sample carries about 400,000 distinct CDR3 sequences, 11% recorded once. Sequencing used PBMCs, obtained on the day of the first yellow fever vaccination. Every receptor here comes from a man in his late teens or twenties who received the YFV17D yellow fever vaccine.

This clonotype was found many times. This chain connects TRBV9 to TRBJ1-1; D ambiguous. V was pared by 0 bases and J by 0 bases, with 9 bases between. The CDR3 covers 15 residues. Germline CDR1 reads SGDLS; CDR2 reads YYNGEE. In nucleotides, the CDR3 is TGTGCCAGCAGCGTAGAAGGAGAACTGAACACTGAAGCTTTCTTT. Its protein product is CASSVEGELNTEAFF.

The rearrangement joins TRBV2 to TRBJ2-1; weak D call: TRBD2 (6 bases). V was trimmed by 2 bases and J by 4 bases, leaving 15 bases between them. Germline CDR1 and CDR2: SNHLY and FYNNEI. The CDR3 runs to 16 residues. The CDR3 DNA sequence: TGTGCCAGCAGTGAAACCAGGGACTGGCCTTACAATGAGCAGTTCTTC. It codes for CASSETRDWPYNEQFF.

CDR3 sequence reads: CASSMEENTEAFF. The CDR3 nucleotides are TGTGCCAGCAGTATGGAGGAGAACACTGAAGCTTTCTTT. V is TRBV6-4 and J is TRBJ1-1; D uncertain. The CDR3 has 13 amino acids. V shed 5 bases and J shed 1 base, with 8 bases lying between them. From germline, CDR1 is MRHNA and CDR2 SNTAGT.

A few counts support this clonotype. The chain joins TRBV5-1 to TRBJ2-5; 9 nucleotides match TRBD1. The V segment lost 1 base and the J segment 4 bases; nucleotides outside the gene matches: 8. In germline, CDR1 is SGHRS, CDR2 YFSETQ. The CDR3 loop spans 16 amino acids. The CDR3 loop is CASSLNGQGFSETQYF. The DNA for the CDR3 is TGCGCCAGCAGCTTGAACGGACAGGGGTTCTCAGAGACCCAGTACTTC.

This clonotype has a handful of counts. The chain's CDR3 is CASSSLRAHAFF. For the CDR3, the DNA is TGTGCCAGCAGTTCCCTCCGAGCGCACGCTTTCTTT. This chain connects TRBV6-2 or TRBV6-3 to TRBJ1-1; D is unclear. CDR3 length equals 12 residues. V lost 4 bases to trimming and J lost 11 bases, with 14 bases between them. Germline V lookup: CDR1 MNHEY, CDR2 SVGEGT.

The chain carries TRBV21-1 and TRBJ2-1; the DNA was not used to check the table's D call, TRBD2. TRBV21-1 is a recognized pseudogene. This CDR3 has 16 amino acids. The CDR3: CASSKGPGGPYNEQFF. CDR3 sequence (DNA): TGTGCCAGCAGCAAGGGGCCGGGGGGGCCTTACAATGAGCAGTTCTTC.

A few counts support this clonotype. The chain employs TRBV6-2 or TRBV6-3 and TRBJ2-7, with a possible D match to TRBD1 (6 bases). CDR1 MNHEY and CDR2 SVGEGT come from the germline V gene. This CDR3 is built from 15 residues. The germline V and J ends were trimmed by 5 bases and 2 bases, with 16 bases remaining between them. This chain's CDR3 is CASSRPGTFAYEQYV. The CDR3 DNA is TGTGCCAGCAGTCGCCCAGGGACATTCGCCTACGAGCAGTACGTC.

The chain has TRBV29-1 and TRBJ1-1; the D is unclear. Germline CDR1 is SQVTM and CDR2 is ANQGSEA. This CDR3 spans 12 amino acids. V gave up 4 bases and J gave up 2 bases, with 8 bases separating them. The CDR3 here is CSVGRLNTEAFF. The CDR3 DNA is TGCAGCGTTGGGAGATTAAACACTGAAGCTTTCTTT.

A few counts support this clonotype. The genes are TRBV30 and TRBJ2-3; 8 bases match TRBD2. This CDR3 comprises 16 residues. CDR1 is GTSNPN and CDR2 is SVGIG in the germline V gene (reference sequence). V gave up 0 bases and J gave up 0 bases; unmatched junction bases: 5. The CDR3 coding sequence is TGTGCCTGGAGTGTATGGGTAGCGGGAAGCACAGATACGCAGTATTTT. This gives the protein CAWSVWVAGSTDTQYF.

As to this clonotype: The conserved phenylalanine or tryptophan is not found at the CDR3 terminus, so this likely reflects a read error. This chain joins TRBV4-1 and TRBJ2-3, with TRBD2 matching over 11 bases. Germline CDR1 MGHRA, CDR2 YSYEKL. There are 17 residues in the CDR3. Germline trimming cut 3 bases from V and 2 bases from J; bases unmatched to any gene: 7. The chain's CDR3 is CASSQATSGEDTDTQYL. CDR3 DNA sequence: TGCGCCAGCAGCCAGGCGACTAGCGGGGAGGACACAGATACGCAGTATTTA.

This chain links TRBV6-6 with TRBJ2-6; 8 bases match TRBD1. V trimming: 8 bases; J trimming: 11 bases; junction bases outside the gene matches: 5. The CDR3 runs to 12 residues. Germline V gives CDR1 MNHNY, CDR2 SVGAGI (reference sequence). CDR3 protein: CASRTGYDVLTF. The CDR3 DNA reads TGTGCCAGCCGGACAGGGTACGACGTCCTGACTTTC.

Turning to this clonotype: This may be a read error, as it is one base from a much larger clone. The V gene is TRBV12-3 or TRBV12-4, the J gene TRBJ1-2; D not resolved. The CDR3 totals 12 residues. The CDR3 region is CASLGDGLGFTF. In nucleotides, the CDR3 is TGTGCCAGTCTCGGCGATGGACTCGGCTTCACCTTC.

The J gene is TRBJ1-2, the V gene TRBV30, with 8 bases matching TRBD1. Germline V gene data show CDR1 as GTSNPN and CDR2 as SVGIG (reference sequence). The trim removed 5 bases at V and 2 bases at J, leaving 10 bases unmatched. This CDR3 contains 15 residues. The CDR3 protein is CAWERLRTGNYGYTF. The CDR3 DNA reads as TGTGCCTGGGAAAGACTCCGGACAGGGAACTATGGCTACACCTTC.

The sample holds a few counts of this clonotype. This chain connects TRBV27 to TRBJ2-5; tentatively, D is TRBD2 (5 bases). Germline assignment: CDR1 MNHEY and CDR2 SMNVEV (reference sequence). V was shortened by 3 bases and J by 9 bases, with 23 bases between the two germline ends. The CDR3 runs to 16 residues. CDR3 bases: TGTGCCAGCAGTTTTCTACGCCGGTCGCCTGAGGAGGCCCAGTACTTC. The encoded protein is CASSFLRRSPEEAQYF.

The table lists this clonotype with a few counts. This chain connects TRBV5-1 to TRBJ2-3, with D uncertain. This CDR3 is built from 15 residues. Deletions cut 4 bases from V and 3 bases from J, with 15 bases between. CDR1 is SGHRS and CDR2 is YFSETQ in the germline V gene. CDR3 region: CASSLDPKGTDTQYF. DNA for the CDR3: TGCGCCAGCAGCCTCGACCCAAAAGGGACAGATACGCAGTATTTT.

In its sample, this clonotype was seen many times. The chain couples TRBV5-4 to TRBJ1-2; D call uncertain. Germline CDR1 reads SGHNT; CDR2 reads YYREEE (reference sequence). V lost 2 bases and J lost 2, with 7 bases in between. There are 13 residues in the CDR3. The CDR3 region has the DNA TGTGCCAGCAGCTTCGGCAGAAACTATGGCTACACCTTC. Amino acids: CASSFGRNYGYTF.

This clonotype was detected ten times or more. The genes are TRBV4-3 and TRBJ1-4, with 10 bases that match TRBD1. Trimming cost V 4 bases and J 12 bases; bases outside gene matches: 8. Looked up from germline, CDR1 is LGHNA and CDR2 is YSLEER. The CDR3 has 14 residues. The chain's CDR3 is CASSPGQGVVELFF. CDR3 coding DNA: TGCGCCAGCAGCCCCGGACAGGGGGTGGTTGAACTGTTTTTT.

The V and J genes are TRBV20-1 and TRBJ2-1; D is uncertain. The CDR3 runs to 12 residues. The germline V gene has CDR1 DFQATT and CDR2 SNEGSKA (reference sequence). V was pared by 0 bases and J by 15 bases, with 15 bases between. CDR3 in DNA: TGCAGTGCTAGAGATTATGGCCACACCCGGTTCTTC. It specifies CSARDYGHTRFF.

The chain carries TRBV19 and TRBJ2-1; the D call may be TRBD1 or TRBD2 (5 bases each). The length of the CDR3 is 18 residues. The germline V gene has CDR1 LNHDA and CDR2 SQIVND (reference sequence). V lost 0 bases and J lost 4, with 19 bases in between. The CDR3 loop reads CASSIDDGATETYNEQFF. The CDR3 coding sequence is TGTGCCAGTAGTATAGATGACGGGGCGACGGAAACTTACAATGAGCAGTTCTTC. Filled out from reference TRBV19 and TRBJ2-1, the complete variable domain reads DGGITQSPKYLFRKEGQNVTLSCEQNLNHDAMYWYRQDPGQGLRLIYYSQIVNDFQKGDIAEGYSVSREKKESFPLTVTSAQKNPTAFYLCASSIDDGATETYNEQFFGPGTRLTVL.

This clonotype occurred a few times. The CDR3 DNA follows: TGTGCCAGTAGAAGACAGGGGGGGTCCTACAATGAGCAGTTCTTC. The encoded protein is CASRRQGGSYNEQFF. This sequence joins TRBV19 and TRBJ2-1; 9 bases map to TRBD1. The germline V gene has CDR1 LNHDA and CDR2 SQIVND (reference sequence). The CDR3 consists of 15 residues. Losses at the gene ends were 6 bases for V and 1 base for J; bases not matched to a gene: 4.